This T cell receptor beta chain stems from a study of tumor-infiltrating lymphocytes in primary liver carcinoma. As for the study in general: Productive TCRbeta reads per sample were roughly 3.5 to 8 million, not differing by tissue.

Synthesis of TCR beta cDNA was carried out from 500 ng total RNA with a constant-region primer. Researchers made the TCR beta libraries by running three nested multiplex PCR rounds with slightly modified ARM-PCR. PCR rounds one and two used TRBV1-TRBV30 forward primers with a C-beta reverse primer for about 9 cycles each. One entry per CDR3 protein results from TCRdb running MiXCR on the multiplex PCR reads. This sample has about 74,000 distinct CDR3 sequences, with approximately 70% found just once. General study results and limits: A significantly higher top-250-clone fraction was found in tumors than in blood (p = 0.039).

Details on this clonotype: Its target is unknown. The junction shows a germline mismatch at one end, possibly a read error.

Both RNA and DNA were isolated together from approximately 22-30 mg of bulk tissue that had not been sorted. Patients underwent surgical resection for primary liver carcinoma. CDR1 MNHEY and CDR2 SVGAGI come from the germline V gene. CDR3 length equals 15 residues. The chain joins TRBV6-5 to TRBJ2-3; 7 positions match TRBD2. Sequencing used liver tumor tissue from sampling region 4. Noted subset: tumor region T4, right-lateral pole. The receptor was isolated from a man aged 35 to 55 with primary liver carcinoma and hepatitis B virus infection. The CDR3 sequence: CASNLAGDITDTQYF. The CDR3 region has the DNA TGTGCCAGCAATCTGGCGGGAGATATTACAGACACGCAGTATTTT.